This T cell receptor beta chain derives from a study of radiation and T cells in renal cell carcinoma. Study at large: Nephrectomy followed 15 Gy stereotactic body radiation by 4 weeks.

Some clones are missing from TCRdb's copy, which holds only in-frame ones; the method was immunoSEQ multiplex PCR. The sample carries about 61,000 clones, approximately 80% recorded once. This CDR3 region has 13 residues. Trimming pared 5 bases from V and 10 bases from J, leaving 14 bases between. Germline-derived CDR1 and CDR2 are SNHLY and FYNNEI. The time point here: baseline pretreatment blood. The treatment is: 15 Gy SBRT to primary tumor, nephrectomy 4 weeks later. This renal cell carcinoma was of the clear cell type. Sequenced here: blood, sampled from a patient whose treatment included radiotherapy and nephrectomy. The chain carries TRBV2 and TRBJ2-2; D unclear. This TCR came from a man in his sixties with renal cell carcinoma. DNA for the CDR3: TGTGCCAGCAGTAACTATGGAGCCGTGGAGCTGTTTTTT. Translated: CASSNYGAVELFF.